This T cell receptor beta chain was sequenced for a study of blood T cells in healthy people across ages. Worth noting for this clonotype: Its antigen is not known.

Combining a sample-barcoded 5' primer with a J-beta primer mix, a second PCR ran for roughly 7 to 12 cycles. Each cDNA molecule carried a tag from a template-switch adaptor that contained 12 random nucleotides. Sequencing yielded, for each sample, at least 3 million paired-end reads carrying CDR3. In TCRdb, the 5' RACE reads were re-called with MiXCR into one record per CDR3 protein. The sample carries about 290,000 distinct CDR3 sequences, roughly 29% recorded once. Study outcomes and limitations: TCR beta diversity was tightly associated with the proportion of naive T cells.

The donors, all healthy, were Caucasians living in Russia, aged about 6 to 100. The CDR3 covers 14 residues. The germline gives CDR1 SGHRS, CDR2 YFSETQ. The gene calls are TRBV5-1 and TRBJ2-5; the match to TRBD2 covers 7 bases. The J call could be wrong; TRBJ2-7 is a better fit for the DNA end. This TCR derives from a woman aged 70-85 years in good health. Sample: blood. CDR3 bases: TGCGCCAGCAGCTGGGAAGGAGCGGGGTACGAGCAGTACTTC. Translating gives CASSWEGAGYEQYF.